This is a list of T cell receptor beta chains from one sample in a study of PD-L1 blockade in urothelial cancer. The repertoire was sequenced with immunoSEQ multiplex PCR; TCRdb's copy has only in-frame clones and lacks some. The sample includes about 72,000 clones, 86% seen only once; the top ten take just under 15%. The source was PBMCs, collected around atezolizumab (anti-PD-L1) treatment. The receptors shown here come from a man aged 55-75 years with urothelial cancer. The CDR3 runs from the conserved cysteine through the conserved F or W. Fields, in order: V gene, D gene, CDR3 length, J gene, clone size, CDR3 protein, CDR3 DNA. A D gene is named only where the DNA matches it firmly. Clone size is given for some rows only: seen once, a few or many times, or a class if the clone is expanded.

TRBV19	-	11	TRBJ1-4	-	CASSLNEKLFF	TGTGCCAGTAGTCTTAATGAAAAACTGTTTTTT
TRBV7-2	TRBD2	16	TRBJ2-1	-	CASSRGLAGLYNEQFF	TGTGCCAGCAGCCGCGGACTAGCGGGTCTTTACAATGAGCAGTTCTTC
TRBV28	-	14	TRBJ2-7	few	CASRRQGEVYEQYF	TGTGCCAGCAGGCGCCAGGGGGAGGTCTACGAGCAGTACTTC
TRBV7-8	TRBD2	15	TRBJ2-1	-	CASSPSGGFSNEQFF	TGTGCCAGCAGTCCTAGCGGGGGATTTAGTAATGAGCAGTTCTTC
TRBV9	TRBD1	15	TRBJ2-5	-	CASGGDRGRQETQYF	TGTGCCAGCGGCGGAGACAGGGGGCGTCAAGAGACCCAGTACTTC
TRBV28	TRBD1	16	TRBJ1-2	-	CASSLLGTVLVDGYTF	TGTGCCAGCAGTTTATTAGGGACAGTTCTTGTCGATGGCTACACCTTC
TRBV5-1	-	16	TRBJ2-2	-	CASSLGGGANTGELFF	TGCGCCAGCAGCTTGGGCGGGGGCGCGAACACCGGGGAGCTGTTTTTT
TRBV11-2	TRBD2	16	TRBJ2-5	-	CASRPTSGGARETQYF	TGTGCCAGCAGGCCAACTAGCGGGGGGGCTCGAGAGACCCAGTACTTC
TRBV6-1	-	14	TRBJ1-2	-	CASRTYGVFYGYTF	TGTGCCAGCAGGACCTACGGGGTCTTCTATGGCTACACCTTC
TRBV4-2	TRBD2	16	TRBJ2-1	-	CASSQETLAGGDEQFF	TGTGCCAGCAGCCAAGAAACTCTAGCGGGGGGTGATGAGCAGTTCTTC
TRBV6-1	TRBD1	13	TRBJ1-3	-	CASSTGAGNTIYF	TGTGCCAGTTCGACAGGGGCTGGAAACACCATATATTTT
TRBV4-1	TRBD1	20	TRBJ1-2	-	CASSQAFLPGQIQHSYGYTF	TGCGCCAGCAGCCAAGCTTTCCTTCCGGGACAGATACAACACTCCTATGGCTACACCTTC
TRBV10-2	-	14	TRBJ1-2	-	CASSESRANYGYTF	TGCGCCAGCAGTGAGTCGAGGGCTAACTATGGCTACACCTTC
TRBV4-2	-	15	TRBJ2-1	few	CASSHVHGGVNEQFF	TGTGCCAGCAGCCATGTCCACGGGGGTGTCAATGAGCAGTTCTTC
TRBV6-7	TRBD2	18	TRBJ2-1	-	CASSPVETLAGGDNEQFF	TGTGCCAGCAGCCCCGTGGAAACGTTAGCGGGGGGGGATAATGAGCAGTTCTTC
TRBV4-1	-	15	TRBJ1-1	-	CASSQGAPEDTEAFF	TGCGCCAGCAGCCAAGGAGCACCAGAGGACACTGAAGCTTTCTTT
TRBV15	-	15	TRBJ1-1	-	CATSRSIGVNTEAFF	TGTGCCACCAGCAGGAGTATCGGGGTTAACACTGAAGCTTTCTTT
TRBV19	-	15	TRBJ1-2	-	CASIAVQGLNYGYTF	TGTGCCAGTATCGCGGTGCAGGGCCTAAACTATGGCTACACCTTC
TRBV7-8	-	14	TRBJ1-3	-	CASTQAGSGNTIYF	TGTGCCAGCACTCAGGCGGGCTCTGGAAACACCATATATTTT
TRBV30	-	13	TRBJ1-4	-	CAWAGLNNEKLFF	TGTGCCTGGGCGGGACTGAATAATGAAAAACTGTTTTTT
TRBV11-2	-	15	TRBJ2-5	-	CASSLGRLPQETQYF	TGTGCCAGCAGCTTAGGCCGCCTACCGCAAGAGACCCAGTACTTC
TRBV7-9	-	16	TRBJ2-3	-	CASSYPVVSPGDTQYF	TGTGCCAGCAGCTATCCTGTCGTATCCCCCGGGGATACGCAGTATTTT
TRBV14	TRBD1	19	TRBJ1-6	-	CASSQRTGAPLSYNSPLHF	TGTGCCAGCAGCCAACGGACAGGTGCACCCCTCTCCTATAATTCACCCCTCCACTTT
TRBV27	TRBD2	15	TRBJ2-1	-	CASRVSGGAYNEQFF	TGTGCCAGCAGAGTTAGCGGGGGGGCCTACAATGAGCAGTTCTTC
TRBV7-6	-	16	TRBJ1-3	-	CASSLDYGNSGNTIYF	TGTGCCAGCAGCTTAGACTACGGCAACTCTGGAAACACCATATATTTT
TRBV5-6	-	15	TRBJ2-3	-	CASSSQLGAADTQYF	TGTGCCAGCAGCTCCCAATTAGGGGCGGCAGATACGCAGTATTTT
TRBV5-1	TRBD2	16	TRBJ2-2	-	CASSQRTSQLTGELFF	TGCGCCAGCAGCCAACGGACTAGCCAGCTGACCGGGGAGCTGTTTTTT
TRBV7-9	-	13	TRBJ1-1	-	CASSLVMGGEAFF	TGTGCCAGCAGCTTAGTAATGGGAGGTGAAGCTTTCTTT
TRBV9	-	13	TRBJ2-2	-	CASSPTSGGGLFF	TGTGCCAGCAGCCCAACTTCCGGCGGAGGGCTGTTTTTT
TRBV7-9	-	15	TRBJ1-3	-	CASSFTGISGNTIYF	TGTGCCAGCAGCTTCACAGGGATCTCTGGAAACACCATATATTTT
TRBV14	-	18	TRBJ2-7	-	CASSSLTGEAGAAYEQYF	TGTGCCAGCAGCTCCTTGACAGGGGAGGCGGGGGCAGCCTACGAGCAGTACTTC
TRBV5-1	TRBD2	16	TRBJ2-1	-	CASSLAPAGGPNEQFF	TGCGCCAGCAGCTTGGCCCCAGCGGGGGGGCCGAATGAGCAGTTCTTC
TRBV29-1	TRBD1	15	TRBJ2-1	-	CSATPGTGRTFEQFF	TGCAGCGCCACCCCCGGGACAGGGAGGACATTTGAGCAGTTCTTC
TRBV10-1	-	12	TRBJ2-2	-	CASSDLVRELFF	TGCGCCAGCAGTGATTTAGTCCGGGAGCTGTTTTTT
TRBV6-1	TRBD2	15	TRBJ2-1	-	CASRSPAGGYNEQFF	TGTGCCAGCAGATCCCCGGCGGGGGGTTACAATGAGCAGTTCTTC